The 11 T cell receptor beta chains listed next were all sequenced from one sample in a study of tumor and adjacent non-tumor tissue in lung cancer. No cell sorting was done before RNA was extracted from the tissue. A modified ARM-PCR protocol with three rounds of nested PCR amplified TCRbeta. TCRdb re-called the multiplex PCR reads through MiXCR, storing one row per CDR3 protein. Of about 110,000 distinct CDR3 sequences in the sample, over 75% were seen once. Source material: lung tumor tissue. The receptors here all came from a man aged 65-85 years with non-small cell lung cancer.

Remarks on this clonotype: A much larger clone sits a single nucleotide away, making a read error possible. This chain uses TRBV5-1 with TRBJ2-1; 7 bases match TRBD1. With 1 base clipped from V and 5 bases from J, the junction kept 6 bases outside the gene matches. Germline values: CDR1 SGHRS, CDR2 YFSETQ. There are 15 residues in the CDR3. CDR3 coding DNA: TGCGCCAGCAGCTTGACCGGGACAGTAAACAATGAGCAGTTCTTC. Translation: CASSLTGTVNNEQFF. Filled out from reference TRBV5-1 and TRBJ2-1, the complete variable domain reads KAGVTQTPRYLIKTRGQQVTLSCSPISGHRSVSWYQQTPGQGLQFLFEYFSETQRNKGNFPGRFSGRQFSNSRSEMNVSTLELGDSALYLCASSLTGTVNNEQFFGPGTRLTVL.

The sample holds a few counts of this clonotype. Sequence at one end of the junction differs from germline and may be a read error. V usage is TRBV4-1 and J usage is TRBJ1-5; the D gene is possibly TRBD1 (6 bases). The CDR3 totals 13 residues. The germline V gene has CDR1 MGHRA and CDR2 YSYEKL. CDR3 sequence (DNA): TGCACCAGCAGTCAAGCGGACAGACGGCCCCAGCATTTT. It specifies CTSSQADRRPQHF.

The count of this clonotype is one. Since no conserved phenylalanine or tryptophan closes the CDR3, a read error is the likely cause. The chain employs TRBV12-3 or TRBV12-4 and TRBJ1-6, with D unresolved. The CDR3 loop spans 15 amino acids. V lost 1 base and J 8 bases, leaving 12 bases between the germline ends. In DNA form, the CDR3 reads TGTGCCAGCAGTTTAGTTGGTGGCGCCGATTCACCCCTCCACCTT. As protein: CASSLVGGADSPLHL.

With respect to this clonotype: A read error may account for a junction end that differs from germline. The gene calls are TRBV11-2 and TRBJ2-7; 7 nucleotides line up with TRBD2. The CDR3 length is 14 residues. The germline gives CDR1 SGHAT, CDR2 FQNNGV. DNA of the CDR3: TGTGCCAGGAGCGGGGATAGCATAAGCTACGAGCAGTATTTC. Residues: CARSGDSISYEQYF. Full variable domain (outside the CDR3, taken from reference TRBV11-2 and TRBJ2-7): EAGVAQSPRYKIIEKRQSVAFWCNPISGHATLYWYQQILGQGPKLLIQFQNNGVVDDSQLPKDRFSAERLKGVDSTLKIQPAKLEDSAVYLCARSGDSISYEQYFGPGTRLTVT.

This sequence joins TRBV4-1 and TRBJ1-2, with TRBD1 as a possible D gene (5 bases). V was trimmed by 1 base and J by 4 bases, leaving 16 bases between them. CDR3 length equals 16 residues. The V gene's germline CDR1 is MGHRA and CDR2 YSYEKL. CDR3 region: CASSQGPGLCVYGYTF. Here the CDR3 DNA reads TGCGCCAGCAGCCAAGGACCAGGGCTTTGCGTCTATGGCTACACCTTC.

Concerning this clonotype: A junction end diverges from the germline sequence, so it may reflect a read error. J is TRBJ1-2 and V is TRBV11-2, with D uncertain. CDR1 and CDR2 (germline): SGHAT, FQNNGV. CDR3 length: 14 residues. The chain's CDR3 is CASSPTEGTYGYTF. CDR3 nucleotide sequence: TGTGCCAGCAGCCCAACAGAGGGTACCTATGGTTACACCTTC.

To note about this clonotype: At one boundary the junction diverges from the germline segment, which might be a read error. The rearrangement uses TRBV11-2 and TRBJ1-4, with a possible D match to TRBD1 (6 bases). Germline lookup yields CDR1 SGHAT and CDR2 FQNNGV. The CDR3 loop spans 15 amino acids. The CDR3 coding sequence is TGTGCCAGGAGCATAAGTGGGACAAGTAATGAAAGACTGTTTTTT. Residues: CARSISGTSNERLFF.

This sequence joins TRBV10-2 and TRBJ2-3, with 10 bases fitting TRBD2. The CDR3 is 15 residues long. J gave up 6 bases and V 11 bases, and 14 bases lay outside the gene matches. The V gene's germline CDR1 is WSHSY and CDR2 SAAADI. The CDR3 sequence: CARCAAGGFADTQYF. The CDR3 bases are TGCGCCCGCTGTGCAGCGGGAGGGTTCGCTGATACGCAGTATTTT.

About this clonotype itself: One end of the junction is discordant with germline, which a read error may explain. The V gene is TRBV28, the J gene TRBJ1-4; unclear D gene. The CDR3 sequence is 15 residues long. The germline CDR1 and CDR2 sequences are MDHEN and SYDVKM. Written as DNA, the CDR3 is TGTGTCAGCAGTTTATGGTCAGATACTAATGAAAAACTGTTTTTT. Translated, it gives CVSSLWSDTNEKLFF.

With regard to this clonotype: The final CDR3 position lacks the conserved phenylalanine or tryptophan, pointing to a likely read error. The chain links TRBV5-6 to TRBJ2-2; D remains ambiguous. The germline V gene has CDR1 SGHDT and CDR2 YYEEEE. The CDR3 has 15 amino acids. The V end was cut by 2 bases, the J end by 2 bases, with 10 bases between. The CDR3 sequence: CASSFFGVNTGELFS. In nucleotides, the CDR3 is TGTGCCAGCAGCTTTTTTGGCGTAAACACCGGGGAGCTGTTTTCT.

Regarding this clonotype: Because it lacks the conserved phenylalanine or tryptophan at the end, this CDR3 is likely a read error. V and J are TRBV29-1 and TRBJ2-5; 8 positions match TRBD2. This CDR3 contains 13 residues. CDR1 and CDR2 (germline): SQVTM, ANQGSEA. CDR3 sequence: CTFGGGLQETQYV. CDR3 bases: TGCACCTTCGGGGGGGGATTGCAAGAGACCCAGTACGTC.